Below, one T cell receptor (beta chain) is given with its context. It has no known antigen specificity. No base-level quality is on record; no much larger clone is a single base apart. Sequences SGHAT (CDR1) and FQNNGV (CDR2) are obtained from the germline V gene. The CDR3 numbers 14 residues from cysteine through phenylalanine. Only the CDR3 DNA is retained, 42 bases long and in frame from the first base. V gives up 5 bases and J gives up 4 bases, and the segment between their germline ends measures 14 bases. The record originates from a study of T cells in localized non-small cell lung cancer (dated by TCRdb to 2018 to 2021). About the full investigation: T cell repertoires of some 240 early-stage NSCLC patients were analyzed, with tumors being compared against uninvolved tumor-adjacent lungs. NSCLC patients had a mean age of approximately 70 years, and 129 were male and over 85 female. The cohort consisted of approximately 220 treatment-naive NSCLC patients whose localized lung tumors had been resected.

At diagnosis, tumor, uninvolved tumor-adjacent lung and peripheral blood were collected and then preserved as a mix of FFPE and fresh-frozen material. Blood samples were analyzed as peripheral blood mononuclear cells for TCR repertoire profiling. The paper's findings and limits, for the study overall: Because multi-region tumor sequencing was not done, intratumor heterogeneity could not be ruled out. The highest T cell clonality was observed in uninvolved tumor-adjacent lung, where clonality exceeded that of tumor, suggesting that antigenic responses were more focused in uninvolved tumor-adjacent lung. Longer overall survival was associated with higher blood T cell density, whereas shorter survival was associated with higher adjacent-lung clonality. Of the top 100 tumor clones, a median of roughly 53 were detected in paired uninvolved adjacent lung; about 26 were also among that lung's top 100. Since the design was exploratory, TCR variables were selected using unadjusted p-values with no false-discovery rate correction.

TCR beta CDR3 regions were sequenced from DNA using the immunoSEQ Assay. The original pipeline was this. To compute T cell density, TCR beta template counts were normalized to usable DNA, which was estimated by amplifying housekeeping genes. Richness was estimated using the preseqR package, with extrapolation to 400,000 templates for PBMC samples and to 120,000 templates for tissue samples. Clonality was defined by subtracting Pielou's evenness from one. Tissue-enriched TCRs were identified by differential abundance testing using productive amino-acid clonotypes, minimum total count 5 and alpha 0.1. The Jaccard Index and the Morisita Overlap Index were used to measure how much the repertoires overlapped between compartments. GLIPH clustered TCR beta CDR3s with public tetramer-defined viral CDR3s; viral motifs required at least three viral sequences plus V-gene enrichment. Sourced from immuneACCESS, this table was stored by TCRdb with only in-frame sequences that have V and J called. A share of the clones is absent; for the studies checked, an unresolved V gene accounts for under half, and the remainder has no known explanation. V, J and clone size are taken as reported in that table, and D and trimming were inferred from the DNA itself. Here the sample has about 48,000 clones; 70% to 80% occur a single time. In total, the top ten clones hold less than 20% of the sample.

The sequence derives from a man aged 40 to 69 with stage I squamous cell lung carcinoma. The sequence is built from TRBV11-2 and TRBJ1-2; perhaps TRBD1 is the D gene, with 6 bases matching. This specimen was peripheral blood, taken before any cancer treatment. Here is the DNA: TGTGCCAGCAGCCAGGGGAGGGGATTCTATGGCTACACCTTC. Its amino acids are CASSQGRGFYGYTF. The CDR3 plus the reference TRBV11-2 and TRBJ1-2 genes for the other parts give the full variable domain: EAGVAQSPRYKIIEKRQSVAFWCNPISGHATLYWYQQILGQGPKLLIQFQNNGVVDDSQLPKDRFSAERLKGVDSTLKIQPAKLEDSAVYLCASSQGRGFYGYTFGSGTRLTVV.